The present entry profiles one TCR beta chain with its context. This entry comes from a study of blood T cell repertoires in COVID-19. In germline, CDR1 is SGHKS, CDR2 YYEKEE (reference sequence). The CDR3 totals 16 residues. Trimming shortened V by 0 bases and J by 0 bases, and 10 bases separated the two germline ends. The data were produced by immunoSEQ multiplex PCR, yet TCRdb's version contains in-frame clones alone and is incomplete. The sample consists of approximately 110,000 clones, around 84% of them appearing once. This clonotype originated in a man between 35 and 55 years old with acute or convalescent COVID-19. The V and J genes are TRBV5-5 and TRBJ1-3; no clear D gene. Input material: peripheral blood. CDR3 sequence: CASSLELSVSGNTIYF. The CDR3 nucleotides read TGTGCCAGCAGCTTGGAGTTGAGCGTCTCTGGAAACACCATATATTTT.